Below, 8 T cell receptor beta chains from the same sample are listed, as sequenced in a study of blood T cell repertoires in COVID-19. Repertoires were generated with immunoSEQ multiplex PCR, while TCRdb's copy carries only in-frame clones and drops some. The table has 250,000 to 350,000 clones, over 75% seen once. Sequenced: PBMCs or T cells enriched from blood (not recorded which). Source of these receptors: a woman aged 18-35 years who had recovered from COVID-19.

The V gene is TRBV18, the J gene TRBJ2-1, with 8 bases matching TRBD2. Germline CDR1 is KGHSH and CDR2 is LQKENI. This CDR3 has 17 residues. J was trimmed by 7 bases and V by 3 bases; bases with no gene match: 14. The CDR3: CASSPKGLASPVNEQFF. The CDR3 nucleotides read TGTGCCAGCTCACCGAAAGGACTAGCTTCCCCTGTTAATGAGCAGTTCTTC.

The genes are TRBV19 and TRBJ2-3; 10 bases are a match to TRBD2. CDR1 is LNHDA and CDR2 is SQIVND in the germline V gene (reference sequence). The CDR3 extends over 15 amino acids. The trim removed 5 bases at V and 4 bases at J, leaving 6 bases unmatched. The CDR3 region has the DNA TGTGCCAGTAGTTCTAGCGGGAGTATATCAGATACGCAGTATTTT. Amino acid sequence: CASSSSGSISDTQYF.

V is TRBV5-6 and J is TRBJ1-1; D is unclear. This CDR3 spans 16 amino acids. The germline V gene has CDR1 SGHDT and CDR2 YYEEEE. Trimming removed 0 bases at V and 0 bases at J, with 12 bases between. The CDR3 spells CASSLAPEIMNTEAFF. DNA for the CDR3: TGTGCCAGCAGCTTGGCCCCCGAGATTATGAACACTGAAGCTTTCTTT.

The chain has TRBV25-1 and TRBJ2-1, with D unresolved. The CDR3 runs to 16 residues. Trimming left V 2 bases short and J 1 base short, with 12 bases between. Germline CDR1 MGHDK, CDR2 SYGVNS. The DNA for the CDR3 is TGTGCCAGCAGTGAACTCCCTAGTGGATCCTACAATGAGCAGTTCTTC. It yields the protein CASSELPSGSYNEQFF.

This clone was counted at least ten times. In nucleotides, the CDR3 is TGTGCCAGCAGCTTAGAGGGGGCGGCTGAAGCTTTCTTT. Its protein is CASSLEGAAEAFF. The chain links TRBV7-9 to TRBJ1-1, with 7 bases matching TRBD1. This CDR3 has 13 residues. With 1 base clipped from V and 6 bases from J, the junction kept 2 bases outside the gene matches. CDR1 and CDR2 (germline): SEHNR, FQNEAQ (reference sequence).

The V and J genes are TRBV29-1 and TRBJ2-5; 9 bases match TRBD2. This CDR3 comprises 13 residues. The V segment lost 8 bases and the J segment 5 bases; nucleotides outside the gene matches: 9. Germline CDR1 and CDR2: SQVTM and ANQGSEA. CDR3 sequence: CSIAGGRGETQYF. The DNA of the CDR3 is TGCAGCATCGCGGGGGGGCGCGGGGAGACCCAGTACTTC.

This chain links TRBV12-3 or TRBV12-4 with TRBJ2-2; D might be TRBD1 (6 bases). Trimming took off 6 bases at V and 4 bases at J, with 6 bases between the two ends. The CDR3 consists of 12 residues. The CDR3 DNA reads TGTGCCAGCAGGACAGGCACCGGGGAGCTGTTTTTT. This gives the protein CASRTGTGELFF.

In this sample, this clone turned up once. The J gene is TRBJ1-3, the V gene TRBV3-1 (or the pseudogene TRBV3-2); 8 positions agree with TRBD1. This CDR3 is built from 14 residues. Germline CDR1 and CDR2: LGHDT and YNNKEL (reference sequence). J gave up 2 bases and V 9 bases, and 6 bases lay outside the gene matches. CDR3 sequence reads: CASYLTGAGNTIYF. The CDR3 nucleotides read TGTGCCAGTTATCTGACAGGGGCTGGAAACACCATATATTTT.